The rows below give T cell receptor beta chains drawn from one sample of a study of blood T cell repertoires in COVID-19. Produced via immunoSEQ multiplex PCR; TCRdb's table is partial and in-frame only. The sample shows over 200,000 clones, 85% to 90% of them seen only once. Sequencing input: peripheral blood. The source is a middle-aged woman who had recovered from COVID-19. Both conserved end residues are part of each CDR3. D genes are given only for firm matches. A clone size is listed for some rows: how often the clone was seen (once, few, many), or a class if it is expanded.

TRBD1,TRBJ1-5,TRBV6-1,-,TGTGCCAGCAGTGAGACAGGGACCCAACAGCCCCAGCATTTT,CASSETGTQQPQHF
TRBD1,TRBJ1-4,TRBV6-5,-,TGTGCCAGCAGCCCAGGGGGCCAGGAAAAACTGTTTTTT,CASSPGGQEKLFF
TRBD1,TRBJ1-2,TRBV6-5,-,TGTGCCAGCAGCAGACCGGGACAGCCTGGCTATGGCTACACCTTC,CASSRPGQPGYGYTF
-,TRBJ1-2,TRBV5-4,-,TGTGCCAGCAGTCCGGGTGGGGCAGGCGCTAACTATGGCTACACCTTC,CASSPGGAGANYGYTF
TRBD1,TRBJ1-5,TRBV6-5,-,TGTGCCAGCAGAAGGGGACAGTATAGCAATCAGCCCCAGCATTTT,CASRRGQYSNQPQHF
-,TRBJ2-5,TRBV24-1,-,TGTGCCACCAGTGATTCCCGGACTACTAAAGAGACCCAGTACTTC,CATSDSRTTKETQYF
TRBD2,TRBJ2-6,TRBV7-3,-,TGTGCCAGCAGCTTAATTGGGGGAGGGCTCGTTGGGGCCAACGTCCTGACTTTC,CASSLIGGGLVGANVLTF
TRBD1,TRBJ2-1,TRBV3-1/TRBV3-2,-,TGTGCCAGCAGCCATCCCCCGGGGACAGGGGGCGATGAGCAGTTCTTC,CASSHPPGTGGDEQFF
TRBD2,TRBJ2-2,TRBV4-3,-,TGCGCCAGCAGCCGAACCCCTGGGACTAGCGGGACCGGGGGAGGGGAGCTGTTTTTT,CASSRTPGTSGTGGGELFF
-,TRBJ2-1,TRBV5-1,-,TGCGCCAGCAGCTTGGCCGCGGGGAGCCCCAATGAGCAGTTCTTC,CASSLAAGSPNEQFF
-,TRBJ1-1,TRBV7-9,-,TGTGCCAGCGGGGGGTGGGTCATGAACACTGAAGCTTTCTTT,CASGGWVMNTEAFF
TRBD1,TRBJ2-2,TRBV7-7,-,TGTGCTAGCAGCCAAGGGGTAGGGACAGGAAACACCGGGGAGCTGTTTTTT,CASSQGVGTGNTGELFF
-,TRBJ2-7,TRBV6-6,once,TGTGCCAGCAGTTACGAGGGCCCCTGGGAGCAGTACTTC,CASSYEGPWEQYF
-,TRBJ2-3,TRBV4-3,-,TGCGCCAGCAGCCCACCGGGGTCTAGCACAGATACGCAGTATTTT,CASSPPGSSTDTQYF
TRBD2,TRBJ2-2,TRBV11-3,-,TGTGCCAGCAGCTCACAGCGGGAGGAGGGTGTCACCGGGGAGCTGTTTTTT,CASSSQREEGVTGELFF
-,TRBJ2-2,TRBV18,-,TGTGCCAGCTCACCACCGGAGTCCGGGGAGCTGTTTTTT,CASSPPESGELFF
TRBD2,TRBJ2-3,TRBV5-4,-,TGTGCCAGCAGCTTGAAGCGGGACCCGAGCACAGATACGCAGTATTTT,CASSLKRDPSTDTQYF
TRBD2,TRBJ2-5,TRBV4-3,-,TGCGCCAGCAGCCAGAGTAGCGGGAGACGTCAAGAGACCCAGTACTTC,CASSQSSGRRQETQYF